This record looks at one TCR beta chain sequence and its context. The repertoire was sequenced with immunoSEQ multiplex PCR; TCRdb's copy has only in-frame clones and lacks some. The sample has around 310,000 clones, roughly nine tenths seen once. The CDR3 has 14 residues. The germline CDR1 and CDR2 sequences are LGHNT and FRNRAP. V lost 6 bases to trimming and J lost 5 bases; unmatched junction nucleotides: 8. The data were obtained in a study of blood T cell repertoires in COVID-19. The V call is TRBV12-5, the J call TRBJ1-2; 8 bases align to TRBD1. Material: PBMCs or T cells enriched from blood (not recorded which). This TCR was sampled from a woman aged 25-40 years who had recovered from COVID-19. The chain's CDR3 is CASGYRGYRYGYTF. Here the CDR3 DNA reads TGTGCTAGTGGATACAGGGGGTACCGGTATGGCTACACCTTC.